The 28 T cell receptor beta chains in this list originate from one sample, sequenced in a study of Ad26.COV2.S vaccination and SARS-CoV-2 variants. Measured with immunoSEQ multiplex PCR; TCRdb has only the in-frame clones, and not every one. The table shows more than 300,000 clones, with roughly 80% occurring only once. Specified treatment: around 19 received Ad26.COV2.S at low or high dose, single or two shots; a few received placebo; per-sample allocation not given. Sample collection was performed on day 63 after the first vaccine or placebo injection. This specimen was peripheral blood, taken in a trial of Ad26.COV2.S vaccine versus placebo. These receptors originate from a person aged 18-60 years who received the Ad26.COV2.S COVID-19 vaccine or a placebo.

J is TRBJ2-3 and V is TRBV4-1, with D tentatively TRBD1 (5 bases). Germline values: CDR1 MGHRA, CDR2 YSYEKL. V was pared by 5 bases and J by 2 bases, with 14 bases between. The CDR3 contains 15 residues. CDR3 region: CASSVYTRATDTQYF. CDR3 DNA sequence: TGCGCCAGCAGCGTCTATACCAGGGCCACAGATACGCAGTATTTT.

This clone appeared many times. Other DNA variants within this sample encode the same CDR3. The chain has TRBV4-2 and TRBJ1-2; the D is unclear. From germline, CDR1 is LGHNA and CDR2 YNFKEQ. V was trimmed by 0 bases and J by 3 bases, leaving 8 bases between them. CDR3 length: 14 amino acids. The CDR3 bases are TGTGCCAGCAGCCAAGATTCGGCGGACTATGGCTACACCTTC. The encoded protein is CASSQDSADYGYTF.

This clone has just a few counts. This chain connects TRBV19 to TRBJ1-1, with D tentatively TRBD1 (6 bases). The CDR3 is 13 amino acids. Germline assignment: CDR1 LNHDA and CDR2 SQIVND (reference sequence). V lost 9 bases and J 7 bases, leaving 18 bases between the germline ends. CDR3 nucleotide sequence: TGTGCCAGCATACCCCTGACAGGAGGTGAAGCTTTCTTT. Translating gives CASIPLTGGEAFF. The variable domain in full, with the rest retrieved from reference TRBV19 and TRBJ1-1, is DGGITQSPKYLFRKEGQNVTLSCEQNLNHDAMYWYRQDPGQGLRLIYYSQIVNDFQKGDIAEGYSVSREKKESFPLTVTSAQKNPTAFYLCASIPLTGGEAFFGQGTRLTVV.

The chain uses TRBV6-5 and TRBJ1-1; D gene unclear. Deletions cut 2 bases from V and 0 bases from J, with 7 bases between. The germline CDR1 and CDR2 sequences are MNHEY and SVGAGI. The CDR3 extends over 14 amino acids. In nucleotides, the CDR3 is TGTGCCAGCAGTTACCACAGCATGAACACTGAAGCTTTCTTT. Translating gives CASSYHSMNTEAFF.

The chain is built from TRBV19 and TRBJ1-4; D gene ambiguous. The germline V and J ends were trimmed by 7 bases and 4 bases, with 10 bases remaining between them. CDR1 is LNHDA and CDR2 is SQIVND in the germline V gene (reference sequence). There are 13 residues in the CDR3. CDR3 nucleotides: TGTGCCAGTACTGACGCCTATAATGAAAAACTGTTTTTT. As protein: CASTDAYNEKLFF. Looking up the rest from reference TRBV19 and TRBJ1-4 gives the full variable domain: DGGITQSPKYLFRKEGQNVTLSCEQNLNHDAMYWYRQDPGQGLRLIYYSQIVNDFQKGDIAEGYSVSREKKESFPLTVTSAQKNPTAFYLCASTDAYNEKLFFGSGTQLSVL.

The table lists this clone with a count of one. The chain is built from TRBV5-8 and TRBJ2-7, with no clear D. Germline V CDR1 and CDR2: SGHTS, YDEGEE. This CDR3 has 12 residues. The V end lost 0 bases, the J end lost 6 bases, and 7 bases lay between the germline ends. CDR3 nucleotides: TGTGCCAGCAGCTTGGCCCTGGGCGAGCAGTACTTC. Its protein product is CASSLALGEQYF.

This rearrangement joins TRBV3-1 (or the pseudogene TRBV3-2) to TRBJ2-2; D assignment may be TRBD1 or TRBD2 (5 bases each). CDR3 size: 16 residues. V lost 4 bases to trimming and J lost 6 bases, with 18 bases between them. Looked up from germline, CDR1 is LGHDT and CDR2 is YNNKEL (reference sequence). The CDR3 protein is CASSRYGTTGAGELFF. CDR3 coding DNA: TGTGCCAGCAGCCGCTACGGGACGACGGGCGCCGGGGAGCTGTTTTTT.

This chain links TRBV28 with TRBJ2-1; TRBD1 aligns across 7 bases. The CDR3 runs 15 residues. Per germline, CDR1 MDHEN and CDR2 SYDVKM. Germline trimming cut 7 bases from V and 7 bases from J; bases unmatched to any gene: 13. CDR3 DNA sequence: TGTGCCAGCAATCTTGGACAGGCTGTGAGGAATGAGCAGTTCTTC. It is translated as CASNLGQAVRNEQFF.

The chain joins TRBV7-2 to TRBJ1-4, with TRBD1 as a possible D gene (6 bases). V was cut by 5 bases and J by 0 bases, with 10 bases left in between. The germline V gene has CDR1 SGHTA and CDR2 FQGNSA. The CDR3 sequence is 15 residues long. For the CDR3, the DNA is TGTGCCAGCAGCCCGCGGACAGCAACTAATGAAAAACTGTTTTTT. Amino acid sequence: CASSPRTATNEKLFF.

The chain is built from TRBV11-3 and TRBJ1-3; D unclear. In germline, CDR1 is SGHNT, CDR2 YENEEA. Deletions cut 0 bases from V and 15 bases from J, with 21 bases between. The CDR3 is made up of 15 amino acids. Here the CDR3 reads CASSLDSLELRPPYF. CDR3 DNA sequence: TGTGCCAGCAGCTTAGACTCTCTTGAACTACGTCCTCCATATTTT.

The J gene is TRBJ2-3, the V gene TRBV5-5, with TRBD2 identical over 8 bases. Unmatched junction bases numbered 8, after V lost 2 bases and J lost 0 bases. CDR1 is SGHKS, CDR2 YYEKEE, per germline (reference sequence). This CDR3 has 17 amino acids. The CDR3 sequence: CASSFGLAGTSTDTQYF. The CDR3 region has the DNA TGTGCCAGCAGCTTCGGCCTAGCGGGTACTAGCACAGATACGCAGTATTTT.

This chain uses TRBV28 with TRBJ1-5, with 7 bases fitting TRBD1. V dropped 4 bases and J dropped 2; count of bases not matched to a gene: 11. There are 17 residues in the CDR3. Germline V gene data show CDR1 as MDHEN and CDR2 as SYDVKM. CDR3 amino acids: CASSSSTGLRGNQPQHF. The DNA for the CDR3 is TGTGCCAGCAGTTCCTCGACAGGGTTAAGGGGCAATCAGCCCCAGCATTTT.

J is TRBJ2-7 and V is TRBV11-3, with D unclear. The CDR3 is 13 residues long. Trimming stripped 3 bases from V and 0 bases from J, with 6 bases between. The germline gives CDR1 SGHNT, CDR2 YENEEA. CDR3 sequence reads: CASSFQSSYEQYF. CDR3 coding DNA: TGTGCCAGCAGCTTCCAGAGCTCCTACGAGCAGTACTTC.

The chain combines TRBV19 with TRBJ1-6; D call uncertain. The V and J ends lost 6 bases and 10 bases respectively, with 13 bases between them. Looked up from germline, CDR1 is LNHDA and CDR2 is SQIVND (reference sequence). The CDR3 contains 13 residues. The CDR3 sequence: CASSHDFDSPLHF. The DNA for the CDR3 is TGTGCCAGTAGCCATGACTTCGACTCACCCCTCCACTTT.

The chain couples TRBV5-1 to TRBJ2-1; D assignment may be TRBD1 or TRBD2 (5 bases each). V was pared by 4 bases and J by 3 bases, with 11 bases between. CDR1 is SGHRS and CDR2 is YFSETQ in the germline V gene. This CDR3 is 14 amino acids long. CDR3 nucleotides: TGCGCCAGCAGCCCGGGACGGAGCTACAATGAGCAGTTCTTC. It encodes CASSPGRSYNEQFF.

The rearrangement links TRBV7-6 to TRBJ1-3, with D possibly being TRBD1 (5 bases). The germline CDR1 and CDR2 sequences are SGHVS and FNYEAQ. Trimming shortened V by 4 bases and J by 4 bases, and 14 bases separated the two germline ends. The CDR3 extends over 15 amino acids. CDR3 sequence reads: CASSSPGRSGNTIYF. CDR3 coding DNA: TGTGCCAGCAGCTCACCGGGACGGAGCGGAAACACCATATATTTT. Complete variable domain (other parts from reference TRBV7-6 and TRBJ1-3): GAGVSQSPRYKVTKRGQDVALRCDPISGHVSLYWYRQALGQGPEFLTYFNYEAQQDKSGLPNDRFSAERPEGSISTLTIQRTEQRDSAMYRCASSSPGRSGNTIYFGEGSWLTVV.

The J gene is TRBJ2-7, the V gene TRBV6-6; TRBD2 matches 7 bases. The CDR3 totals 14 residues. The germline gives CDR1 MNHNY, CDR2 SVGAGI (reference sequence). Trimming took 6 bases from V and 0 from J; bases not matched to a gene: 5. CDR3 sequence (DNA): TGTGCCAGCAGGGCCGGGGGGAGCTCCTACGAGCAGTACTTC. Its translation is CASRAGGSSYEQYF.

The chain employs TRBV7-2 and TRBJ2-2, with 8 bases lining up with TRBD2. This CDR3 region has 19 residues. Looked up from germline, CDR1 is SGHTA and CDR2 is FQGNSA. V lost 1 base and J lost 6; bases outside the gene matches: 16. This chain's CDR3 is CASSLETSRSGGASGELFF. The CDR3 coding sequence is TGTGCCAGCAGCTTAGAAACTAGTCGGTCCGGGGGGGCATCCGGGGAGCTGTTTTTT.

Only one count was recorded for this clone. This rearrangement joins TRBV12-5 to TRBJ1-5, with D perhaps matching TRBD1 (5 bases). The length of the CDR3 is 17 residues. Trimming removed 3 bases from V and 3 bases from J, with 18 bases in between. Germline V gene sequence: CDR1 LGHNT, CDR2 FRNRAP. In DNA form, the CDR3 reads TGTGCTAGTGGTTTTAATAATCTGACAGAAGACAATCAGCCCCAGCATTTT. Translation gives CASGFNNLTEDNQPQHF.

The chain links TRBV23-1 to TRBJ2-5; no definite D call. Being an ORF, TRBV23-1 has a function that is uncertain. The CDR3 length is 9 residues. V gave up 3 bases and J gave up 11 bases, with 4 bases separating them. The CDR3, as DNA: TGCGCCAGCAGTCATACGCAGTACTTC. Translated, it gives CASSHTQYF.

The genes are TRBV28 and TRBJ2-7; TRBD1 is a possible D gene (6 bases). The CDR3 runs to 10 residues. V lost 9 bases and J 4 bases, leaving 7 bases between the germline ends. Germline V gene lookup returns CDR1 MDHEN and CDR2 SYDVKM. The CDR3 region has the DNA TGTGCCAGTACAGGGTACGAGCAGTACTTC. It codes for CASTGYEQYF.

The V and J genes are TRBV10-3 and TRBJ2-7, with a possible D match to TRBD2 (5 bases). The CDR3 length is 13 residues. V lost 3 bases, J lost 6 bases, and 12 bases lay in between. Germline-derived CDR1 and CDR2 are ENHRY and SYGVKD. CDR3 DNA: TGTGCCATCAGTGATCGGGGTACGGGCGAGCAGTACTTC. It specifies CAISDRGTGEQYF.

This clone was seen a handful of times. The V call is TRBV3-1 (or the pseudogene TRBV3-2), the J call TRBJ2-4; the match to TRBD2 covers 9 bases. V gave up 0 bases and J gave up 1 base; unmatched junction bases: 4. Germline V gene lookup returns CDR1 LGHDT and CDR2 YNNKEL (reference sequence). This CDR3 spans 17 amino acids. For the CDR3, the DNA is TGTGCCAGCAGCCAAGAAGGGACTAGCCCGGCCAAAAACATTCAGTACTTC. Its translation: CASSQEGTSPAKNIQYF.

This chain connects TRBV5-1 to TRBJ2-2, with D perhaps given as TRBD1 or TRBD2 (5 bases each). The CDR3 has 14 amino acids. V shed 4 bases and J shed 4 bases, with 11 bases lying between them. Germline V gene lookup returns CDR1 SGHRS and CDR2 YFSETQ. CDR3 nucleotide sequence: TGCGCCAGCAGCGGGGGAAAGGGCACCGGGGAGCTGTTTTTT. This gives the protein CASSGGKGTGELFF.

A few counts support this clone. The chain employs TRBV4-1 and TRBJ1-3; D is unresolved. Trimming took 0 bases from V and 0 from J, leaving 12 bases between them. The CDR3 consists of 17 residues. Germline assignment: CDR1 MGHRA and CDR2 YSYEKL. The DNA for the CDR3 is TGCGCCAGCAGCCAAGAGGCGGCAGGCCACTCTGGAAACACCATATATTTT. Translation gives CASSQEAAGHSGNTIYF.

The chain uses TRBV15 and TRBJ2-7; possible D gene TRBD2, 5 bases. CDR1 LNHNV and CDR2 YYDKDF come from the germline V gene (reference sequence). The CDR3 spans 15 residues. V was shortened by 5 bases and J by 6 bases, with 20 bases between the two germline ends. The DNA for the CDR3 is TGTGCCACCAGCGACCGACGGGGTCTGGCTCTCGAGCAGTACTTC. Encoded protein: CATSDRRGLALEQYF.

V and J are TRBV2 and TRBJ1-1, with D perhaps TRBD1 (5 bases). Trimming took off 4 bases at V and 3 bases at J, with 9 bases between the two ends. Germline values: CDR1 SNHLY, CDR2 FYNNEI. This CDR3 region has 13 residues. The CDR3 loop reads CASSVRGDTEAFF. CDR3 bases: TGTGCCAGCAGTGTCCGGGGGGACACTGAAGCTTTCTTT.

J is TRBJ1-2 and V is TRBV27; TRBD1 matches at 9 bases. This CDR3 has 16 residues. Germline V gives CDR1 MNHEY, CDR2 SMNVEV (reference sequence). V lost 8 bases to trimming and J lost 4 bases; unmatched junction nucleotides: 14. CDR3 DNA: TGTGCCAGCCCACAACCGGGACAGGGATTTTCCTATGGCTACACCTTC. Its translation: CASPQPGQGFSYGYTF.